Detailed here is one T cell receptor (beta chain). The antigen remains undetermined. The V segment lost 3 bases and the J segment 1 base; nucleotides outside the gene matches: 2. Germline CDR1 SGHNT, CDR2 YENEEA. This CDR3 is 15 amino acids long. This sample stems from a study of T cells in localized non-small cell lung cancer. Broader study findings: Uninvolved adjacent lung, not tumor, had the highest T cell clonality. Heterogeneity cannot be ruled out, as sequencing used one tumor region only.

Generated by immunoSEQ multiplex PCR, the TCRdb table keeps only in-frame clones and is missing some. Seen here are fewer than 100,000 clones, approximately 80% observed once, and the top ten hold roughly 9.8%. Here the sequenced sample was peripheral blood, taken before any cancer treatment. The rearrangement joins TRBV11-3 to TRBJ2-2, with 7 bases that match TRBD1. The TCR was taken from a female donor of 60 years or more with stage I lung adenocarcinoma. The CDR3 DNA reads as TGTGCCAGCAGCTTGGGGACAGTGAACACCGGGGAGCTGTTTTTT. Translated: CASSLGTVNTGELFF.